The clone carrying this T cell receptor beta chain was detected many times. Its antigen remains unidentified. This sample was included in a study of T-cell reconstitution after alpha-beta-depleted transplantation in children. Findings of the study overall: Several patients had high TCRbeta diversity at day 60; it came from surviving recipient T cells and thymic progenitors. Expanded graft clones numbering several hundred reportedly gave rise to alpha-beta T cells about two months after transplant. T-cell counts and diversity at one year following transplant were attributed mainly to newly produced T cells.

The authors prepared the TCRbeta library with unique molecular identifiers. MiXCR, applied by TCRdb to the PCR reads, yields one record per CDR3 protein. The sample yields 100,000 to 120,000 distinct CDR3 sequences, 5% to 7% seen once. Source: PBMCs, mostly from graft donor cells, taken 360 days after TCRalphabeta/CD19-depleted stem cell transplant. The sequence derives from a male patient between 2 and 10 years old who had a stem cell transplant for acute lymphoblastic leukemia, so the T cells may come from the graft donor.

The CDR3 DNA sequence: TGTGCCAGCATATCTAGCGGGGGGCTCTACGAGCAGTACTTC. Translated, it gives CASISSGGLYEQYF. The gene calls are TRBV6-2 or TRBV6-3 and TRBJ2-7; TRBD2 matches 11 bases. The junction had 5 bases not matched to a gene; V was cut back by 7 bases and J by 3 bases. Germline CDR1 is MNHEY and CDR2 is SVGEGT. The CDR3 is made up of 14 amino acids.